This TCR beta chain was retrieved from a study of blood T cell repertoires in COVID-19 (TCRdb year 2020). Background on the whole study: Collaborator samples came from the United States, Italy and Spain and covered acute and convalescent phases of COVID-19. The material from the prospective study consisted of cDNA or gDNA derived from T cells, B-cell-depleted T cells, or PBMCs. Deeply sampled blood TCRbeta repertoires from subjects exposed to, actively infected with, or recovered from COVID-19 were included in the dataset. The repertoires were released in a freely available public database intended as a resource for research on the immune response to SARS-CoV-2. The samples were drawn from the first 160 participants of the ongoing ImmuneRACE study and from more than 1,000 subjects provided by 6 global collaborators. Nearly every sample came with metadata listing a de-identified subject ID, COVID-19 status, age in years and sex. HLA class I and class II types, where available, came from metadata supplied by the sample provider rather than from assay-based typing.

Collaborating institutions collected whole blood in K2EDTA tubes following their own protocols. Collaborator samples were shipped for TCRbeta analysis as frozen whole blood, isolated PBMCs, or DNA extracted from either sample type. The cysteine opens and the phenylalanine closes a CDR3 of 15 amino acids. Here the CDR3 DNA is all that survives: 45 bases in frame from base 1. The germline ends are 17 bases apart after V is trimmed by 7 bases and J by 4 bases. For CDR1 and CDR2, the germline V gene lists WSHSY and SAAADI. Note on this clone: This clone's antigen is unknown. No base qualities exist here, and no much larger clone lies one base off it.

TCRbeta CDR3 regions were amplified from genomic DNA by means of the immunoSEQ Assay, a bias-controlled multiplex PCR. On the study's bioinformatics: Within the assay, amplification of reference gene primers was used to estimate how many nucleated cells each sample contained. Sequence reads were collapsed and filtered to measure the absolute abundance of every unique TCRbeta CDR3 rearrangement. Productive Simpson clonality was computed per sample as the square root of Simpson's diversity index over productive rearrangements. In its TCRdb copy, this immuneACCESS table keeps in-frame sequences only and misses some clones. Where compared with another copy, unresolved V genes explain less than half of these, and the others have no known cause. The V and J calls and clone size come from that table; D and trimming were worked out from the DNA. The sample table records about 200,000 clones; 88% of these occur just once. The ten biggest clones cover 0.72% of the sample.

The paper's findings and limits, for the study overall: How much clinical and demographic metadata was included differed by source and by participant, and the metadata was provided uncurated.

The rearranged chain carries TRBV10-2 and TRBJ2-1; matching of 5 bases hints at TRBD1 as the D gene. The TCR comes from a man between 40 and 49 years old with acute or convalescent COVID-19. The source material was peripheral blood. The CDR3 in this case is CASTRQSTGYNEQFF. The sequenced DNA is TGCGCCAGCACCCGACAGTCAACGGGTTACAATGAGCAGTTCTTC.